This entry lists 8 T cell receptor beta chains sequenced from one sample in a study of HIV-infected patients and healthy controls. Roughly three months, about 14 weeks, into antiretroviral therapy, follow-up blood was collected. All unsorted peripheral T cells were captured because whole blood was used without fractionation. About 500 ng RNA was reverse transcribed with alpha and beta constant-region primers. Alpha and beta chain libraries were made separately by chain-specific third strand synthesis with multiplexing indices. In TCRdb, the 5' RACE reads were re-called with MiXCR into one record per CDR3 protein. Among 14,000 or so distinct CDR3 sequences listed, 9% to 15% were seen once. Sequencing used blood, obtained during antiretroviral therapy. The receptors shown here come from an adult with HIV infection. The donor label of this sample is uncertain.

As to this clonotype: A clone one base away is much larger, so this may be a read error. The V and J genes are TRBV11-2 and TRBJ2-5; 8 positions agree with TRBD1. The CDR3 spans 16 residues. Germline CDR1 is SGHAT and CDR2 is FQNNGV. CDR3 loop: CDSSLVTGAPIETQYF. The CDR3 DNA reads as TGTGACAGCAGCTTAGTGACAGGGGCGCCGATAGAGACCCAGTACTTC.

This clonotype was counted at least ten times. The chain combines TRBV9 with TRBJ2-5; D call uncertain. The germline gives CDR1 SGDLS, CDR2 YYNGEE. The CDR3 extends over 19 amino acids. The germline V and J ends were trimmed by 6 bases and 5 bases, with 32 bases remaining between them. In DNA, the CDR3 is TGTGCCAGCACCTACGCGACACCAGCCCCTCCCCCCCTGGGGGAGACCCAGTACTTC. Encoded protein: CASTYATPAPPPLGETQYF.

This clonotype was seen many times. The chain employs TRBV4-2 and TRBJ2-3, with D possibly matching TRBD2 (6 bases). V lost 0 bases to trimming and J lost 6 bases, with 16 bases between them. The CDR3 runs 16 residues. CDR1 and CDR2 from the germline V gene are LGHNA and YNFKEQ. This chain's CDR3 is CASSQEGGLAPDTQYF. CDR3 coding DNA: TGTGCCAGCAGCCAAGAAGGTGGGCTAGCGCCCGATACGCAGTATTTT.

CDR3 protein: CSARRADSLSYEQYF. In DNA form, the CDR3 reads TGCAGTGCTAGAAGGGCAGACAGCCTGAGTTACGAGCAGTACTTC. This chain joins TRBV20-1 and TRBJ2-7; a possible D gene is TRBD1 (5 bases). Germline CDR1 is DFQATT and CDR2 is SNEGSKA (reference sequence). V lost 2 bases and J 4 bases, leaving 18 bases between the germline ends. CDR3 length: 15 amino acids.

This clonotype occurred many times. This chain connects TRBV20-1 to TRBJ2-5; no reliable D call. This CDR3 is built from 11 residues. From germline, CDR1 is DFQATT and CDR2 SNEGSKA (reference sequence). V was clipped by 8 bases and J by 7 bases, with 14 bases between them. The DNA of the CDR3 is TGCAGTATAGGAACCAAGGGGACCCAGTACTTC. This codes for CSIGTKGTQYF.

This clonotype was observed many times. CDR3 loop: CATSGAEDSYNEQFF. DNA of the CDR3: TGTGCCACCAGTGGGGCGGAGGACTCCTACAATGAGCAGTTCTTC. The J gene is TRBJ2-1, the V gene TRBV24-1; a weak D match, TRBD2 (5 bases). V lost 5 bases to trimming and J lost 0 bases, with 10 bases between them. This CDR3 has 15 amino acids. In germline, CDR1 is KGHDR, CDR2 SFDVKD.

This clonotype was detected only a few times. This chain links TRBV4-1 with TRBJ2-4; a possible D gene is TRBD1 (5 bases). The CDR3 extends over 14 amino acids. V gave up 3 bases and J gave up 3 bases, with 9 bases separating them. The germline gives CDR1 MGHRA, CDR2 YSYEKL. The CDR3 reads CASSQGQGKNIQYF. The CDR3 coding sequence is TGCGCCAGCAGCCAGGGGCAGGGCAAAAACATTCAGTACTTC.

This clonotype occurred a few times. The chain couples TRBV5-4 to TRBJ2-2; a possible D gene is TRBD2 (6 bases). V was clipped by 3 bases and J by 2 bases, with 8 bases between them. The CDR3 sequence is 14 residues long. Per the germline V gene, CDR1 is SGHNT and CDR2 is YYREEE (reference sequence). The CDR3 loop is CASSSEGNTGELFF. CDR3 sequence (DNA): TGTGCCAGCAGCTCGGAGGGAAACACCGGGGAGCTGTTTTTT.